The clone carrying this TCR beta chain was recorded at least ten times. Its antigen is still unknown. Other DNA sequences in this sample translate to the same CDR3. CDR3 size: 14 residues. V lost 0 bases and J lost 4, with 8 bases in between. Germline assignment: CDR1 SGDLS and CDR2 YYNGEE. Here immunoSEQ multiplex PCR was the method, and the copy in TCRdb shows in-frame clones only, minus some. This repertoire shows about 32,000 clones, about 87% found once; its top ten account for around 33%. This sample is part of a study of OX40 agonist ivuxolimab in advanced cancers. The wider study: Ivuxolimab was delivered to patients intravenously every 2 weeks at doses spanning 0.01 to 10 mg/kg. Patients with hepatocellular carcinoma, melanoma, renal cell or head and neck cancer made up the dose-escalation patients. Whole-study findings and limits: Doses of 0.1 to 3.0 mg/kg were accompanied by clonal expansion of CD4+ and CD8+ blood T cells by week 6. It was not determined which antigens were specifically recognized by the peripheral T cells that had undergone clonal expansion.

The material was CD4+ or CD8+ T cells sorted from blood, obtained in a trial of the OX40 agonist ivuxolimab. The TCR comes from an adult with an advanced solid tumor such as melanoma, head and neck, liver or kidney cancer. This chain joins TRBV9 and TRBJ2-1; D might be TRBD1 (5 bases). The CDR3 protein is CASSVGGGYNEQFF. The CDR3 bases are TGTGCCAGCAGCGTAGGGGGCGGTTACAATGAGCAGTTCTTC.